By sample share, the clone carrying this T cell receptor beta chain is medium-sized. TCRdb keeps only in-frame clones here, not all; method: immunoSEQ multiplex PCR. The sample has under 9,500 clones; 30% to 40% are singletons. These data come from a study of graft-versus-host responses after intestinal transplantation. CDR3 length: 16 amino acids. Trimming removed 2 bases from V and 5 bases from J; junction bases left unmatched: 9. Germline V gives CDR1 SGHRS, CDR2 YFSETQ. The study, taken as a whole, reports: Early post-transplant HvG declines showed an association with peak circulating GvH clone levels. Allografts from individuals with graft-donor T cell macrochimerism displayed high graft-versus-host to host-versus-graft clonal ratios.

Stimulators, 200,000 irradiated and violet-dye-labeled cells, were plated with 200,000 CFSE-labeled responder cells. Dividing CFSE-low CD3+CD4+ and CD3+CD8+ responders were isolated by sorting after the reaction. The sample in question was alloreactive CD8+ T cells from a mixed lymphocyte reaction culture, obtained before transplantation. The subset here: CFSE-low proliferating T cells sorted from roughly six-day pre-transplant mixed lymphocyte reaction (GvH or HvG direction). This chain uses TRBV5-1 with TRBJ2-3; 9 bases line up with TRBD2. The receptor's source is a human patient who was an organ donor for intestinal transplantation. CDR3 sequence: CASSFFGSGSVDTQYF. The CDR3 DNA sequence: TGCGCCAGCAGCTTTTTTGGTAGCGGGAGTGTAGATACGCAGTATTTT. Complete variable domain (other parts from reference TRBV5-1 and TRBJ2-3): KAGVTQTPRYLIKTRGQQVTLSCSPISGHRSVSWYQQTPGQGLQFLFEYFSETQRNKGNFPGRFSGRQFSNSRSEMNVSTLELGDSALYLCASSFFGSGSVDTQYFGPGTRLTVL.